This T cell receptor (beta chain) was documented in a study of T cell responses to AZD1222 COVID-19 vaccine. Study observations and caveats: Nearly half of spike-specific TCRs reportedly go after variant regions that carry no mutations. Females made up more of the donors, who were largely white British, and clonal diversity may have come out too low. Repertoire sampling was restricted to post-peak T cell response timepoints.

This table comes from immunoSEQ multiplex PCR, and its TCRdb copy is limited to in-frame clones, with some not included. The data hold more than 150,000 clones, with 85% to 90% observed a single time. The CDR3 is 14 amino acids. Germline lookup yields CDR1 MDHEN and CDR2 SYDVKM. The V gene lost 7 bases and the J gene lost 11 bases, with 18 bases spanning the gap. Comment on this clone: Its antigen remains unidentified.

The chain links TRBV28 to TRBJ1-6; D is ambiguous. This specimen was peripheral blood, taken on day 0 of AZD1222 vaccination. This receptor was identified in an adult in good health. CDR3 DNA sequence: TGTGCCAGCAAAATGGACGGAAACTTCACACCCCTCCACTTT. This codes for CASKMDGNFTPLHF.